Shown below are 26 T cell receptor beta chains from a single sample sequenced in a study of cytomegalovirus exposure and HLA in healthy donors. With 60 Vbeta and 13 Jbeta primers, the PCR was carried out. Libraries were prepared by immunoSEQ multiplex PCR; TCRdb keeps only in-frame clonotypes and omits some of them. The sample holds some 210,000 clones, around 73% seen once. The specimen was PBMCs. All receptors derive from a male donor in good health and CMV-seronegative.

The V and J genes are TRBV10-3 and TRBJ2-3; TRBD2 might be the D (6 bases). The V end lost 0 bases, the J end lost 7 bases, and 17 bases lay between the germline ends. The CDR3 is made up of 16 amino acids. Germline V gene lookup returns CDR1 ENHRY and CDR2 SYGVKD. CDR3 in DNA: TGTGCCATCAGTGAGTCGAGCACTAGCAGGGAGAATACGCAGTATTTT. Its protein product is CAISESSTSRENTQYF.

The V and J genes are TRBV5-5 and TRBJ2-3, with D perhaps TRBD1 (6 bases). The CDR3 length is 15 residues. Germline values: CDR1 SGHKS, CDR2 YYEKEE (reference sequence). V was clipped by 3 bases and J by 6 bases, with 17 bases between them. The CDR3: CASSSGTSTMDTQYF. CDR3 DNA: TGTGCCAGCAGCTCAGGGACAAGCACGATGGATACGCAGTATTTT.

The chain uses TRBV11-2 and TRBJ2-2; a weak D match, TRBD1 (6 bases). V lost 2 bases and J 3 bases, leaving 10 bases between the germline ends. This CDR3 is 15 amino acids long. CDR1 and CDR2 from the germline V gene are SGHAT and FQNNGV. The DNA for the CDR3 is TGTGCCAGCAGCTTATCCAGGGGTTACACCGGGGAGCTGTTTTTT. It encodes CASSLSRGYTGELFF.

V gene TRBV19 combines with J gene TRBJ2-3; possibly TRBD2 for D (6 bases). The CDR3 contains 18 residues. Germline CDR1 LNHDA, CDR2 SQIVND (reference sequence). Trimming took off 0 bases at V and 5 bases at J, with 21 bases between the two ends. This CDR3 reads CASSIEVPGSGVGDTQYF. In DNA, the CDR3 is TGTGCCAGTAGTATAGAGGTTCCAGGTAGCGGCGTGGGAGATACGCAGTATTTT.

A word on this clone: One junction end disagrees with the germline gene, perhaps due to a read error. The CDR3 loop is CSSRLTDTQYF. CDR3 coding DNA: TGTTCCAGCAGACTCACAGATACGCAGTATTTT. The rearrangement uses TRBV7-9 and TRBJ2-3; D unresolved. The CDR3 runs 11 residues. From germline, CDR1 is SEHNR and CDR2 FQNEAQ (reference sequence).

This clone was counted between two and nine times. This chain uses TRBV27 with TRBJ1-1; D call uncertain. The germline V and J ends were trimmed by 4 bases and 8 bases, with 11 bases remaining between them. Germline V CDR1 and CDR2: MNHEY, SMNVEV (reference sequence). The CDR3 contains 12 residues. The CDR3 DNA sequence: TGTGCCAGCAGTTCTCGGGGTTTAGAAGCTTTCTTT. It codes for CASSSRGLEAFF.

This clone was seen just once. V gene TRBV29-1 combines with J gene TRBJ2-1, with 11 positions matching TRBD2. V lost 1 base and J lost 10; bases outside the gene matches: 9. The CDR3 sequence is 15 residues long. Germline assignment: CDR1 SQVTM and CDR2 ANQGSEA. CDR3 region: CSVEVGLAGGGEQFF. CDR3 sequence (DNA): TGCAGCGTTGAAGTGGGTCTAGCGGGAGGAGGGGAGCAGTTCTTC.

This chain uses TRBV27 with TRBJ2-1; the D is unclear. In germline, CDR1 is MNHEY, CDR2 SMNVEV (reference sequence). CDR3 length: 13 amino acids. With 3 bases removed from V and 9 bases from J, the gap between germline ends came to 12 bases. The DNA of the CDR3 is TGTGCCAGCAGTTTGATCGTAGCCAGTGAGCAGTTCTTC. Its translation is CASSLIVASEQFF.

CDR3 region: CASSPRQGGTEAFF. CDR3 nucleotide sequence: TGTGCCAGCAGCCCCCGACAGGGAGGCACTGAAGCTTTCTTT. The V call is TRBV27, the J call TRBJ1-1, with TRBD1 matching 7 bases. This CDR3 region has 14 residues. Germline CDR1 reads MNHEY; CDR2 reads SMNVEV (reference sequence). Unmatched junction bases numbered 8, after V lost 6 bases and J lost 4 bases.

The J gene is TRBJ1-2, the V gene TRBV5-1, with 7 bases fitting TRBD1. Germline V gives CDR1 SGHRS, CDR2 YFSETQ. The V and J ends lost 6 bases and 1 base, in that order; junction bases with no gene match: 6. This CDR3 has 14 amino acids. CDR3 protein: CASTGTDSNYGYTF. CDR3 DNA: TGCGCCAGCACCGGGACAGACAGTAACTATGGCTACACCTTC.

The J gene is TRBJ2-7, the V gene TRBV6-5, with D possibly being TRBD1 (5 bases). Germline V lookup: CDR1 MNHEY, CDR2 SVGAGI. V shed 5 bases and J shed 11 bases, with 19 bases lying between them. The CDR3 has 13 amino acids. The CDR3 spells CASSEGLQAKEYF. Here the CDR3 DNA reads TGTGCCAGCAGTGAAGGTCTACAGGCCAAGGAGTACTTC.

The rearrangement links TRBV10-3 to TRBJ2-7, with 8 positions matching TRBD2. Germline V gene data show CDR1 as ENHRY and CDR2 as SYGVKD. The CDR3 is 11 amino acids. Trimming at V came to 4 bases and at J to 8 bases, leaving 1 base not matched to a gene. CDR3 sequence (DNA): TGTGCCATCAGTGGACTAGCGAAGCAGTACTTC. Encoded protein: CAISGLAKQYF.

The chain joins TRBV9 to TRBJ2-5; 14 nucleotides align to TRBD2. The better agreement between TRBJ2-7 and the DNA end casts doubt on the J call. Per the germline V gene, CDR1 is SGDLS and CDR2 is YYNGEE. The CDR3 extends over 15 amino acids. The CDR3 loop reads CASSTGLAGVYEQYF. CDR3 nucleotide sequence: TGTGCCAGCAGCACGGGACTAGCGGGAGTCTACGAGCAGTACTTC.

The chain combines TRBV28 with TRBJ1-1, with unresolved D. Germline V gene sequence: CDR1 MDHEN, CDR2 SYDVKM. CDR3 length: 11 residues. V was clipped by 7 bases and J by 1 base, with 4 bases between them. The CDR3 DNA follows: TGTGCCAGCAAGCAGAACACTGAAGCTTTCTTT. Its translation is CASKQNTEAFF. The whole variable domain, filled in from reference TRBV28 and TRBJ1-1, reads DVKVTQSSRYLVKRTGEKVFLECVQDMDHENMFWYRQDPGLGLRLIYFSYDVKMKEKGDIPEGYSVSREKKERFSLILESASTNQTSMYLCASKQNTEAFFGQGTRLTVV.

For this clone: The identical CDR3 is also encoded by other nucleotide sequences in the sample. The chain recombines TRBV6-4 with TRBJ2-1; possible D gene TRBD2, 6 bases. Germline V gene lookup returns CDR1 MRHNA and CDR2 SNTAGT. Trimming pared 0 bases from V and 1 base from J, leaving 7 bases between. This CDR3 is 15 amino acids long. The DNA of the CDR3 is TGTGCCAGCAGTGACTCGAGCGGGTCCTACAATGAGCAGTTCTTC. Its translation: CASSDSSGSYNEQFF.

The chain combines TRBV30 with TRBJ1-1; no firm D call. This CDR3 contains 11 residues. The V end lost 5 bases, the J end lost 1 base, and 5 bases lay between the germline ends. From germline, CDR1 is GTSNPN and CDR2 SVGIG (reference sequence). The CDR3 region has the DNA TGTGCCTGGGGAGGGAACACTGAAGCTTTCTTT. It codes for CAWGGNTEAFF. Full variable domain (outside the CDR3, taken from reference TRBV30 and TRBJ1-1): SQTIHQWPATLVQPVGSPLSLECTVEGTSNPNLYWYRQAAGRGLQLLFYSVGIGQISSEVPQNLSASRPQDRQFILSSKKLLLSDSGFYLCAWGGNTEAFFGQGTRLTVV.

The rearrangement links TRBV5-4 to TRBJ2-5; 10 nucleotides agree with TRBD2. The ends lost 3 bases at V and 1 base at J; junction bases unmatched: 3. Germline CDR1 and CDR2: SGHNT and YYREEE (reference sequence). The CDR3 is 15 amino acids. CDR3: CASSSRTSGQETQYF. DNA of the CDR3: TGTGCCAGCAGCTCCCGGACTAGCGGCCAAGAGACCCAGTACTTC.

V and J are TRBV28 and TRBJ1-3; TRBD1 matches at 7 bases. Germline CDR1 MDHEN, CDR2 SYDVKM. The CDR3 spans 17 residues. Losses at the gene ends were 6 bases for V and 0 bases for J; bases not matched to a gene: 11. The CDR3 protein is CASRPQTGASSGNTIYF. For the CDR3, the DNA is TGTGCCAGCAGGCCTCAAACAGGGGCGAGCTCTGGAAACACCATATATTTT. Looking up the rest from reference TRBV28 and TRBJ1-3 gives the full variable domain: DVKVTQSSRYLVKRTGEKVFLECVQDMDHENMFWYRQDPGLGLRLIYFSYDVKMKEKGDIPEGYSVSREKKERFSLILESASTNQTSMYLCASRPQTGASSGNTIYFGEGSWLTVV.

The gene calls are TRBV5-1 and TRBJ2-3; possibly TRBD1 for D (6 bases). The CDR3 contains 16 residues. In germline, CDR1 is SGHRS, CDR2 YFSETQ. Trimming cost V 1 base and J 1 base, with 13 bases left between them. The CDR3 DNA sequence: TGCGCCAGCAGCTTGAATCGGCCAGGGGGCACAGATACGCAGTATTTT. This codes for CASSLNRPGGTDTQYF.

This clone was observed a handful of times. V and J are TRBV5-1 and TRBJ2-7, with 9 bases that match TRBD1. The CDR3 runs to 14 residues. Unmatched junction bases numbered 2, after V lost 0 bases and J lost 4 bases. Per the germline V gene, CDR1 is SGHRS and CDR2 is YFSETQ. Here the CDR3 reads CASSLAQGAYEQYF. The CDR3 DNA reads TGCGCCAGCAGCTTGGCACAGGGGGCGTACGAGCAGTACTTC.

The V gene is TRBV27, the J gene TRBJ1-2; D is unclear. V was cut by 0 bases and J by 3 bases, with 5 bases left in between. Germline values: CDR1 MNHEY, CDR2 SMNVEV (reference sequence). The CDR3 is made up of 13 amino acids. The CDR3 protein is CASSLSPDYGYTF. The CDR3 nucleotides are TGTGCCAGCAGTTTATCCCCAGACTATGGCTACACCTTC.

The chain joins TRBV11-2 to TRBJ2-2; 7 positions match TRBD2. With 1 base clipped from V and 5 bases from J, the junction kept 4 bases outside the gene matches. Per the germline V gene, CDR1 is SGHAT and CDR2 is FQNNGV. The CDR3 totals 15 residues. This CDR3 is CASSLGGGETGELFF. CDR3 bases: TGTGCCAGCAGCTTAGGGGGGGGTGAGACCGGGGAGCTGTTTTTT.

The chain couples TRBV6-6 to TRBJ2-7, with 8 bases fitting TRBD2. J was trimmed by 2 bases and V by 11 bases; bases with no gene match: 5. The CDR3 length is 12 residues. The V gene's germline CDR1 is MNHNY and CDR2 SVGAGI (reference sequence). The CDR3 region is CAGGTSPYEQYF. The DNA for the CDR3 is TGTGCCGGCGGGACTAGTCCCTACGAGCAGTACTTC.

This chain links TRBV19 with TRBJ2-5; TRBD2 agrees at 11 bases. The CDR3 loop spans 15 amino acids. The germline gives CDR1 LNHDA, CDR2 SQIVND (reference sequence). With 3 bases clipped from V and 3 bases from J, the junction kept 3 bases outside the gene matches. This CDR3 is CASSISGRAEETQYF. DNA of the CDR3: TGTGCCAGTAGTATTAGCGGGAGGGCCGAAGAGACCCAGTACTTC. The complete variable domain, with remaining parts taken from reference TRBV19 and TRBJ2-5, reads DGGITQSPKYLFRKEGQNVTLSCEQNLNHDAMYWYRQDPGQGLRLIYYSQIVNDFQKGDIAEGYSVSREKKESFPLTVTSAQKNPTAFYLCASSISGRAEETQYFGPGTRLLVL.

Details on this clone: Other DNA variants within this sample encode the same CDR3. V and J are TRBV27 and TRBJ2-2; 9 bases map to TRBD1. The V gene end was trimmed by 3 bases and the J gene end by 6 bases; junction bases not matched to a gene: 5. There are 15 residues in the CDR3. Germline V gives CDR1 MNHEY, CDR2 SMNVEV (reference sequence). The CDR3 loop is CASSLTGGLSGELFF. DNA of the CDR3: TGTGCCAGCAGTTTGACAGGGGGTCTCTCCGGGGAGCTGTTTTTT.

The V gene is TRBV5-6, the J gene TRBJ2-7; 9 nucleotides match TRBD2. This CDR3 is built from 19 residues. Trimming removed 0 bases from V and 2 bases from J; junction bases left unmatched: 15. Germline V gene data show CDR1 as SGHDT and CDR2 as YYEEEE. The CDR3 DNA reads TGTGCCAGCAGCTTGGAAGGGGTGGCGGCTAGCGGGAAAGCCTACGAGCAGTACTTC. Its translation: CASSLEGVAASGKAYEQYF.